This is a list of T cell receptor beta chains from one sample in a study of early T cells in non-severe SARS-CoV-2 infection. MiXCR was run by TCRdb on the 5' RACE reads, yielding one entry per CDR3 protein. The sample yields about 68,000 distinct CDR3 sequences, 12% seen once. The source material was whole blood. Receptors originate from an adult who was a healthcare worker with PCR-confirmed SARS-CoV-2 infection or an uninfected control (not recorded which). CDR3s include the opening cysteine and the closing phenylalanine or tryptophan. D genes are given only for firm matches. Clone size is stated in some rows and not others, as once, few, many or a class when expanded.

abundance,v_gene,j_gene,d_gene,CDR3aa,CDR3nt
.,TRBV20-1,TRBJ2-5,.,CSAARDFGETQYF,TGCAGTGCCGCCCGGGACTTTGGAGAGACCCAGTACTTC
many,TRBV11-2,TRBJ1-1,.,CASSLIRSFGAFF,TGTGCCAGCAGCTTAATTAGGAGTTTCGGAGCTTTCTTT
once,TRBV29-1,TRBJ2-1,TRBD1,CSTGTQRQGNEQFF,TGCAGCACAGGAACACAACGACAGGGCAATGAGCAGTTCTTC
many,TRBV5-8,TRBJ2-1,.,CASSFDAASSYNEQFF,TGTGCCAGCAGCTTTGACGCGGCCTCCTCCTACAATGAGCAGTTCTTC
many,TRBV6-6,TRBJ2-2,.,CASSATPYKANTGELFF,TGTGCCAGCAGTGCGACCCCATATAAGGCGAACACCGGGGAGCTGTTTTTT
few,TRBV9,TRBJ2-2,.,CASSVDPYGGLGALGELFF,TGTGCCAGCAGCGTAGATCCTTATGGTGGACTGGGGGCACTGGGGGAGCTGTTTTTT
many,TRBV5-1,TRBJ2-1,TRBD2,CASSGGLAGGGSYNEQFF,TGCGCCAGCAGCGGAGGACTAGCGGGGGGAGGCTCCTACAATGAGCAGTTCTTC
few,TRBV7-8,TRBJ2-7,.,CASSPTSAGPYEQYF,TGTGCCAGCAGCCCTACGTCCGCGGGACCCTACGAGCAGTACTTC
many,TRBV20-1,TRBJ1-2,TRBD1,CSAGRDSLYGYTF,TGCAGTGCTGGCCGGGACAGCCTTTATGGCTACACCTTC
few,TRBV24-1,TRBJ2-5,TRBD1,CATAATGAGETQYF,TGTGCCACAGCCGCCACAGGGGCTGGTGAGACCCAGTACTTC
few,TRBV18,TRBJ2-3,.,CASSRPLTGRTDTQYF,TGTGCCAGCTCACGCCCACTTACGGGACGCACAGATACGCAGTATTTT
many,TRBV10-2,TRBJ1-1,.,CASSSAGNTEAFF,TGCGCCAGCAGTTCCGCAGGGAACACTGAAGCTTTCTTT
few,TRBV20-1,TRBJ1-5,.,CSARDSGRQQPQHF,TGCAGTGCTAGAGATAGTGGCAGGCAGCAGCCCCAGCATTTT
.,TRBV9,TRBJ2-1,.,CASASAEYNEQFF,TGTGCCAGTGCTAGTGCCGAGTACAATGAGCAGTTCTTC
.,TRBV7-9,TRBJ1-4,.,CASSFSTTNEKLFF,TGTGCCAGCAGCTTCTCTACAACTAATGAAAAACTGTTTTTT
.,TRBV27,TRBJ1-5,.,CARAIPLGVAQPQHF,TGTGCCAGGGCTATCCCCTTGGGAGTTGCTCAGCCCCAGCATTTT
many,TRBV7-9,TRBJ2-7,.,CASSSPGHPYEQYF,TGTGCCAGCAGCTCACCGGGACACCCCTACGAGCAGTACTTC
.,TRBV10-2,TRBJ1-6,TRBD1,CASSGWTGDSPLHF,TGCGCCAGCAGTGGTTGGACAGGGGATTCACCCCTCCACTTT
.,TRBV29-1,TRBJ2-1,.,CSVVTGSREQFF,TGCAGCGTGGTAACAGGGTCTCGTGAGCAGTTCTTC
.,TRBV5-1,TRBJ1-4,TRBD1,CASSFQGAREKLFF,TGCGCCAGCAGCTTTCAGGGGGCGCGAGAAAAACTGTTTTTT
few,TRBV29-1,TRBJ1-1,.,CSVRIGVVTEAFF,TGCAGCGTGCGAATTGGGGTAGTCACTGAAGCTTTCTTT
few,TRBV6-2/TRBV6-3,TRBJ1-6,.,CASTSKRVSPLHF,TGTGCCAGCACTTCCAAGCGGGTTTCACCCCTCCACTTT
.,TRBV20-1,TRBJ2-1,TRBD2,CSARVMVRGTYNEQFF,TGCAGTGCTAGAGTTATGGTGCGGGGGACCTACAATGAGCAGTTCTTC
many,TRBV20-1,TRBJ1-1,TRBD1,CSAREEDRFTEAFF,TGCAGTGCTAGAGAGGAGGACAGGTTCACTGAAGCTTTCTTT
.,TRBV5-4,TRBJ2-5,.,CASSHSNQETQYF,TGTGCCAGCAGCCATAGTAACCAAGAGACCCAGTACTTC
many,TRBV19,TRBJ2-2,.,CASSIGGGPTGELFF,TGTGCCAGTAGTATAGGCGGGGGCCCCACCGGGGAGCTGTTTTTT
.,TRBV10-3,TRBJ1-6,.,CAISGDSYSPLHF,TGTGCCATCAGTGGAGACAGCTATTCACCCCTCCACTTT
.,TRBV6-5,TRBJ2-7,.,CASSQGRDIGVEQYF,TGTGCCAGCAGCCAGGGCCGGGACATAGGGGTCGAGCAGTACTTC
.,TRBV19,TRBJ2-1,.,CASMGWGTRGGEQFF,TGTGCCAGTATGGGATGGGGGACCAGGGGTGGTGAGCAGTTCTTC
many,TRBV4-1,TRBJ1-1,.,CASSQPTGVNTEAFF,TGCGCCAGCAGCCAACCTACAGGCGTGAACACTGAAGCTTTCTTT
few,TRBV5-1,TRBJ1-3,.,CASSFRGESGNTIYF,TGCGCCAGCAGCTTTAGGGGGGAGTCTGGAAACACCATATATTTT
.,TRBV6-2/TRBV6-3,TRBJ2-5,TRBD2,CASSYFTSEQETQYF,TGTGCCAGCAGTTACTTCACTAGCGAGCAAGAGACCCAGTACTTC
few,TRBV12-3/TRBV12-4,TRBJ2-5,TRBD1,CASSGRDRASETQYF,TGTGCCAGCAGTGGCCGGGACAGGGCTTCAGAGACCCAGTACTTC
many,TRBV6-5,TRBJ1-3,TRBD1,CASKPDRVGNTIYF,TGTGCCAGCAAGCCAGACAGGGTTGGAAACACCATATATTTT
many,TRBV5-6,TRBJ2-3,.,CASRGTGRGYSTDTQYF,TGTGCCAGCCGCGGGACCGGACGGGGTTACTCCACAGATACGCAGTATTTT
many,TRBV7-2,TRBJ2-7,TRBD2,CASSLDSGGTAYEQYF,TGTGCCAGCAGCTTAGATAGCGGGGGAACTGCCTACGAGCAGTACTTC
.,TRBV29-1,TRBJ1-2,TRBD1,CSVEAGQALPNPF,TGCAGCGTTGAAGCGGGACAGGCGCTCCCCAATCCCTTC
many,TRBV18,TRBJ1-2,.,CASSPLGRTNYGYTF,TGTGCCAGCTCACCACTCGGCAGAACTAACTATGGCTACACCTTC
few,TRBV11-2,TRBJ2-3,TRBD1,CASRPSGTGGTDTQYF,TGTGCCAGCAGGCCCTCCGGGACAGGGGGCACAGATACGCAGTATTTT
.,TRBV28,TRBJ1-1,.,CASIVDNTEAFF,TGTGCCAGCATTGTCGACAACACTGAAGCTTTCTTT
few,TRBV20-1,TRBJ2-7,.,CSWGPGRGEQYF,TGCAGCTGGGGGCCGGGACGTGGAGAGCAGTACTTC
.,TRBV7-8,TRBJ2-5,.,CASSLAGKGETQYF,TGTGCCAGCAGCTTAGCGGGGAAGGGAGAGACCCAGTACTTC
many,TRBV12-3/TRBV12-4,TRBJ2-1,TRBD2,CASSLSGGPYNEQFF,TGTGCCAGCAGTTTGAGCGGGGGGCCCTACAATGAGCAGTTCTTC
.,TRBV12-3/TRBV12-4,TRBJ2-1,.,CASSLWLSNEQFF,TGTGCCAGCAGTTTATGGCTAAGTAATGAGCAGTTCTTC
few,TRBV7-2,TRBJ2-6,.,CASSSPWIGANVLTF,TGTGCCAGCAGCTCCCCTTGGATCGGGGCCAACGTCCTGACTTTC
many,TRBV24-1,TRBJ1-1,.,CATSGGETEAFF,TGTGCCACCAGTGGGGGTGAGACTGAAGCTTTCTTT
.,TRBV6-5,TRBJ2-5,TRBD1,CASSRGTGQETQYF,TGTGCCAGCAGCCGCGGGACAGGCCAAGAGACCCAGTACTTC
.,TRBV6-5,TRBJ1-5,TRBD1,CASSRTPPQGARQPQHF,TGTGCCAGCAGTCGGACCCCCCCACAGGGGGCAAGGCAGCCCCAGCATTTT
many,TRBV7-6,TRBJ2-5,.,CASHNGAYQETQYF,TGTGCCAGCCACAATGGGGCGTACCAAGAGACCCAGTACTTC
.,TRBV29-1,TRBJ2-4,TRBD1,CSAQGQAQNIQYF,TGCAGCGCCCAGGGACAGGCCCAAAACATTCAGTACTTC
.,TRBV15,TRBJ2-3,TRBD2,CATARGGVDTQYF,TGTGCCACCGCGAGGGGAGGGGTAGATACGCAGTATTTT
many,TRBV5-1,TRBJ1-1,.,CASSWGNTEAFF,TGTGCCAGCAGCTGGGGGAACACTGAAGCTTTCTTT
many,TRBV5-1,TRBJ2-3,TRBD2,CASSLSPRGEGTDTQYF,TGCGCCAGCAGCTTGAGTCCGCGGGGGGAAGGCACAGATACGCAGTATTTT
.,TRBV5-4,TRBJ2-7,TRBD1,CASSPGQGIHEQYF,TGTGCCAGCAGCCCGGGACAGGGGATCCACGAGCAGTACTTC
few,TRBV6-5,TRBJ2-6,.,CASTPSRGANVLTF,TGTGCCAGCACTCCAAGCCGTGGGGCCAACGTCCTGACTTTC
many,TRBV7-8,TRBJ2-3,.,CASSLVPLALDTQYF,TGTGCCAGCAGCTTAGTCCCCCTGGCACTGGATACGCAGTATTTT
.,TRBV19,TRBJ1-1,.,CASRWGAGTEAFF,TGTGCCAGTAGGTGGGGGGCTGGCACTGAAGCTTTCTTT
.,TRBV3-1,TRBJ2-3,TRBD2,CASSKGFSGGQEDTQYF,TGTGCCAGCAGCAAGGGGTTTAGCGGGGGGCAGGAGGATACGCAGTATTTT
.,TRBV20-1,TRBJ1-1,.,CSARGATGNTEAFF,TGCAGTGCTAGGGGCGCGACAGGGAACACTGAAGCTTTCTTT
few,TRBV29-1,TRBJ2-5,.,CSVLLRLVETQYF,TGCAGCGTCCTATTACGCCTTGTAGAGACCCAGTACTTC